This T cell receptor beta chain was identified during a study of OX40 agonist ivuxolimab in advanced cancers. In the study overall: Dose-escalation patients were diagnosed with hepatocellular carcinoma, melanoma, renal cell cancer or head and neck cancer. Prior anti-PD-1, anti-PD-L1 or anti-CTLA-4 therapy did not bar entry, and more than 35% had some.

The protocol was immunoSEQ multiplex PCR, while the TCRdb copy is restricted to in-frame clones and leaves out a portion. The sample has about 79,000 clones, roughly nine tenths seen once. V lost 5 bases and J lost 7, with 14 bases in between. The CDR3 totals 14 residues. The germline CDR1 and CDR2 sequences are SEHNR and FQNEAQ (reference sequence). The TCR comes from an adult with an advanced solid tumor such as melanoma, head and neck, liver or kidney cancer. This chain uses TRBV7-9 with TRBJ1-4, with TRBD1 as a possible D gene (5 bases). Sequenced here: CD4+ or CD8+ T cells sorted from blood, sampled in a trial of the OX40 agonist ivuxolimab. CDR3 sequence reads: CASSLDGGVEKLFF. The CDR3 nucleotides read TGTGCCAGCAGCCTAGATGGAGGGGTTGAAAAACTGTTTTTT.